A selection of T cell receptor beta chains follows, all from one sample in a study of T cell responses to AZD1222 COVID-19 vaccine. Produced via immunoSEQ multiplex PCR; TCRdb's table is partial and in-frame only. Of about 120,000 clones in the sample, 85% to 95% were seen once. The material was peripheral blood, obtained 28 days after the second AZD1222 dose. These receptors originate from an adult who received the AZD1222 COVID-19 vaccine. Both conserved end residues are part of each CDR3. D genes are given only for firm matches. Clone sizes are given selectively: once, few, many, or a class where the clone is expanded.

cdr3_nt	cdr3_aa	clone_size	d_call	v_call	j_call
TGTGCCAGTAGTATGCGGGCCGGGGAGCTGTTTTTT	CASSMRAGELFF	-	-	TRBV19	TRBJ2-2
TGTGCCAGCAGTTTTGCGACAGGGCGCGAGCAGTACTTC	CASSFATGREQYF	few	TRBD1	TRBV12-3/TRBV12-4	TRBJ2-7
TGTGCCAGCAGTTCGGGACAGGGAAGCCTAAATATTGGACTGTTTTTT	CASSSGQGSLNIGLFF	-	TRBD1	TRBV6-5	TRBJ1-4
TGTGCCAGCAGTACTACGGGACAGGGGAGCCACGAGCAGTACTTC	CASSTTGQGSHEQYF	once	TRBD1	TRBV6-5	TRBJ2-7
TGTGCCAGCAGCTCAACCGGGACAGGGTGGAATCAGCCCCAGCATTTT	CASSSTGTGWNQPQHF	-	TRBD1	TRBV25-1	TRBJ1-5
TGTGCCAGTAGTACCCAGTCGGGGGCGAGGGAGCAGTTCTTC	CASSTQSGAREQFF	few	-	TRBV19	TRBJ2-1
TGTGCCAGCAGCTTAGTTCCTAGGGATACGCAGTATTTT	CASSLVPRDTQYF	-	-	TRBV7-6	TRBJ2-3
TGTGCCAGCTCACCAGGGCCGAGGGATTCACCCCTCCACTTT	CASSPGPRDSPLHF	once	-	TRBV18	TRBJ1-6
TGTGCCAGCAGTTACAGGGGGGACAATGAGCAGTTCTTC	CASSYRGDNEQFF	-	-	TRBV6-5	TRBJ2-1
TGTGCCAGCCGCGCCTACGGACAGCTTTATGGCTACACCTTC	CASRAYGQLYGYTF	-	-	TRBV5-6	TRBJ1-2
TGTGCCAGTAGTAGGGGACAGGGGAACTATGGCTACACCTTC	CASSRGQGNYGYTF	-	TRBD1	TRBV19	TRBJ1-2
TGTGCCAGCTCACCAGGGACAGGGGGTACCTATGGCTACACCTTC	CASSPGTGGTYGYTF	-	TRBD1	TRBV18	TRBJ1-2
TGTGCCAGCAGCCCCAGGGCAGGGAACAACAATGAGCAGTTCTTC	CASSPRAGNNNEQFF	-	-	TRBV7-2	TRBJ2-1
TGTGCCACCAGCAGGCTTGGGCCATTAAACACTGAAGCTTTCTTT	CATSRLGPLNTEAFF	once	-	TRBV15	TRBJ1-1
TGTGCCAGCAGCCAAGATTCAAACAGGGTACATGGCTACACCTTC	CASSQDSNRVHGYTF	-	-	TRBV3-1/TRBV3-2	TRBJ1-2
TGTGCCAGCAGTTACAGGTTTTTCGGGGGTCAAGAGACCCAGTACTTC	CASSYRFFGGQETQYF	-	-	TRBV6-5	TRBJ2-5
TGTGCCAGCAGCTTACAAGGGGGCCATTTGCTCACTGAAGCTTTCTTT	CASSLQGGHLLTEAFF	-	TRBD1	TRBV5-5	TRBJ1-1
TGTGCCAGCAGCTTAGTCCAGGGTGTATATACCGGGGAGCTGTTTTTT	CASSLVQGVYTGELFF	-	-	TRBV7-8	TRBJ2-2
TGTGCCAGCTCAGCAACCCCTCACCAGAGGGAAAAACTGTTTTTT	CASSATPHQREKLFF	-	-	TRBV18	TRBJ1-4
TGCGCCAGCAGCCCCTTTTCGGCCGGGGAGCTGTTTTTT	CASSPFSAGELFF	-	-	TRBV5-1	TRBJ2-2
TGTGCCAGCAGTTCACAGCACTATGGCTACACCTTC	CASSSQHYGYTF	-	-	TRBV28	TRBJ1-2
TGTGCCAGCACCAACAGGGGCCAAAACACTGAAGCTTTCTTT	CASTNRGQNTEAFF	once	TRBD1	TRBV6-5	TRBJ1-1
TGTGCCAGTAGCGACGAGACAGGGCCGGACGGCTATGGCTACACCTTC	CASSDETGPDGYGYTF	many	TRBD1	TRBV19	TRBJ1-2
TGCGCCAGCGGTGGGTGGGGGGAGACCCAGTACTTC	CASGGWGETQYF	-	-	TRBV23-1	TRBJ2-5
TGTGCCACCCGGGACAGCGCCTACGAGCAGTACTTC	CATRDSAYEQYF	-	TRBD1	TRBV19	TRBJ2-7
TGCGCCAGCAGCGGCCCCCTGGACCTCCCCTACAATGAGCAGTTCTTC	CASSGPLDLPYNEQFF	many	-	TRBV5-1	TRBJ2-1
TGTGCCAGCCTAGTAGCGCTAGGAGGCTACGAGCAGTACTTC	CASLVALGGYEQYF	once	-	TRBV2	TRBJ2-7
TGCAGTGCTAGTGGGACACCGGTGGGGAATCAGCCCCAGCATTTT	CSASGTPVGNQPQHF	-	-	TRBV20-1	TRBJ1-5
TGTGCCAGCAGCTTAGAAGGCGGGCTAGCCAAAAACATTCAGTACTTC	CASSLEGGLAKNIQYF	-	-	TRBV7-2	TRBJ2-4
TGTGCCAGCAGTTTTAACCCGGACGCCCCAGCGACCTACGAGCAGTACTTC	CASSFNPDAPATYEQYF	-	-	TRBV7-6	TRBJ2-7
TGTGCCAGCAGACCTGGAGGTGCGCGTTACAATGAGCAGTTCTTC	CASRPGGARYNEQFF	once	-	TRBV6-6	TRBJ2-1
TGTGCTAGTGGTTTGTCCCCGGACGCCCTAGGCGAGCAGTACTTC	CASGLSPDALGEQYF	-	-	TRBV12-5	TRBJ2-7
TGTGCCAGCAGCCAAGATATGATGGCGTCTGGCTACACCTTC	CASSQDMMASGYTF	-	-	TRBV3-1/TRBV3-2	TRBJ1-2
TGCAGTGCTAGAAGGTTGTCACCCCTCCACTTT	CSARRLSPLHF	-	-	TRBV20-1	TRBJ1-6
TGTGCCAGCAGTGAAATGGTACGGGGGACGGCTTCTACCGGATATTTT	CASSEMVRGTASTGYF	-	-	TRBV6-1	TRBJ1-3
TGCGCCAGCAGCTCTGAGGTCAAGAGCGGCACCATATATTTT	CASSSEVKSGTIYF	-	-	TRBV5-1	TRBJ1-3
TGCAGCGTTGAAGCCTGGGGGGGGGCCCAGGGCGCCGGCACAGATACGCAGTATTTT	CSVEAWGGAQGAGTDTQYF	once	-	TRBV29-1	TRBJ2-3